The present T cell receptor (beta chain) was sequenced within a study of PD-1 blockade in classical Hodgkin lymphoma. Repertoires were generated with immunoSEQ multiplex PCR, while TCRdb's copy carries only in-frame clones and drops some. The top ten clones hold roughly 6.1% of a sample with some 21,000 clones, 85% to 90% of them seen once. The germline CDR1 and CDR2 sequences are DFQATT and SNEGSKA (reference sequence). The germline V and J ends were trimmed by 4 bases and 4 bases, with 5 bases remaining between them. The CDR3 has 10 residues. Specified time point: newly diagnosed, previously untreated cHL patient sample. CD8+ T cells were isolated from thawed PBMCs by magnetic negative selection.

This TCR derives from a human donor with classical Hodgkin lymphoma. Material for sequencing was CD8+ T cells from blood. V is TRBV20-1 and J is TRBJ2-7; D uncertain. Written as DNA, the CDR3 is TGCAGTGCTAAAGAGTACGAGCAGTACTTC. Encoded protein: CSAKEYEQYF.